These 7 T cell receptor beta chains were all obtained from the same sample, sequenced in a study of cytomegalovirus exposure and HLA in healthy donors. Some clones are missing from TCRdb's copy, which holds only in-frame ones; the method was immunoSEQ multiplex PCR. The sample holds 250,000 to 400,000 clones, approximately 91% seen once. Sequencing was done on a sample of PBMCs. These receptors were collected from a man younger than 45 in good health and CMV-seronegative.

The gene calls are TRBV5-1 and TRBJ1-6; no definite D call. V lost 0 bases to trimming and J lost 6 bases, with 7 bases between them. CDR3 size: 14 residues. Germline CDR1 and CDR2: SGHRS and YFSETQ. The CDR3 bases are TGCGCCAGCAGCTTGGGCGGAATTAATTCACCCCTCCACTTT. Its translation: CASSLGGINSPLHF.

This clone was seen a single time. The chain carries TRBV7-2 and TRBJ2-1; D remains unclear. Germline CDR1 is SGHTA and CDR2 is FQGNSA. With 5 bases removed from V and 3 bases from J, the gap between germline ends came to 11 bases. The CDR3 runs to 14 residues. The CDR3 DNA is TGTGCCAGCAGCGAAACCCCTATCTACAATGAGCAGTTCTTC. This translates into CASSETPIYNEQFF.

The V gene is TRBV4-1, the J gene TRBJ2-3; D may be TRBD1 (5 bases). Trimming stripped 4 bases from V and 4 bases from J, with 24 bases between. CDR1 and CDR2 from the germline V gene are MGHRA and YSYEKL. The CDR3 extends over 18 amino acids. In nucleotides, the CDR3 is TGCGCCAGCAGCCTTACACCCGAGACGGCAGGGCAGGCAGATACGCAGTATTTT. The encoded protein is CASSLTPETAGQADTQYF.

This clone came up once. The rearrangement joins TRBV10-3 to TRBJ2-1, with TRBD2 matching 12 bases. Germline V CDR1 and CDR2: ENHRY, SYGVKD. The junction had 4 bases not matched to a gene; V was cut back by 6 bases and J by 4 bases. The CDR3 loop spans 15 amino acids. In DNA, the CDR3 is TGTGCCATCAGAATAGGACTAGCGGGATACAATGAGCAGTTCTTC. Encoded protein: CAIRIGLAGYNEQFF.

V and J are TRBV7-2 and TRBJ1-3; 7 nucleotides match TRBD1. The CDR3 has 14 residues. Germline lookup yields CDR1 SGHTA and CDR2 FQGNSA. Losses at the gene ends were 6 bases for V and 2 bases for J; bases not matched to a gene: 4. The CDR3 coding sequence is TGTGCCAGCAGTCTGACAGGGACTGGAAACACCATATATTTT. It is translated as CASSLTGTGNTIYF. The complete variable domain, with remaining parts taken from reference TRBV7-2 and TRBJ1-3, reads GAGVSQSPSNKVTEKGKDVELRCDPISGHTALYWYRQSLGQGLEFLIYFQGNSAPDKSGLPSDRFSAERTGGSVSTLTIQRTQQEDSAVYLCASSLTGTGNTIYFGEGSWLTVV.

This clone was recorded a few times. The gene calls are TRBV4-1 and TRBJ1-1; TRBD1 aligns across 9 bases. The CDR3 sequence is 15 residues long. The junction had 4 bases not matched to a gene; V was cut back by 1 base and J by 4 bases. Germline V gives CDR1 MGHRA, CDR2 YSYEKL. The CDR3 nucleotides read TGCGCCAGCAGCCAAGGTACAGGGGGCGGCACTGAAGCTTTCTTT. Amino acids: CASSQGTGGGTEAFF.

The sample holds one count of this clone. The chain couples TRBV6-6 to TRBJ2-7, with D unclear. This CDR3 is 13 amino acids long. Trimming removed 1 base at V and 4 bases at J, with 8 bases between. Per germline, CDR1 MNHNY and CDR2 SVGAGI (reference sequence). The CDR3, as DNA: TGTGCCAGCAGTTACTTTTCCAAATACGAGCAGTACTTC. Translating it yields CASSYFSKYEQYF.